Listed below are T cell receptor beta chains from one sample, sequenced in a study of control samples from healthy donors and cancer patients. This table comes from immunoSEQ multiplex PCR, and its TCRdb copy is limited to in-frame clones, with some not included. The sample includes around 100,000 clones, roughly 89% of them seen just once. Sequencing was done on a sample of blood. These receptors were taken from a human donor in good health. The donor label of this sample is uncertain. The CDR3 runs from the conserved cysteine through the conserved F or W. Fields, in order: D gene, V gene, J gene, clone size, CDR3 protein, CDR3 DNA. D genes are given only for firm matches. Where a row states a size, it is once, few, many or the class of an expanded clone; other rows omit it.

-	TRBV25-1	TRBJ1-1	-	CASSEVGGNTEAFF	TGTGCCAGCAGTGAAGTAGGGGGGAACACTGAAGCTTTCTTT
TRBD2	TRBV7-9	TRBJ2-2	-	CASSLRASGARNTGELFF	TGTGCCAGCAGCTTAAGGGCTAGCGGGGCCCGAAACACCGGGGAGCTGTTTTTT
-	TRBV19	TRBJ1-5	once	CATSGGSGNQPQHF	TGTGCCACTTCCGGGGGTTCGGGCAATCAGCCCCAGCATTTT
TRBD1	TRBV10-1	TRBJ1-1	-	CASSEQTGVGTEAFF	TGCGCCAGCAGTGAGCAAACAGGGGTTGGGACTGAAGCTTTCTTT
-	TRBV6-5	TRBJ1-5	-	CASRPEIRQPQHF	TGTGCCAGCAGACCAGAGATACGACAGCCCCAGCATTTT
-	TRBV24-1	TRBJ1-2	-	CATSDLGGENGYTF	TGTGCCACCAGTGATTTGGGGGGCGAAAATGGCTACACCTTC
-	TRBV19	TRBJ2-2	-	CASTTTGELFF	TGTGCCAGTACCACAACCGGGGAGCTGTTTTTT
-	TRBV5-1	TRBJ2-1	-	CASSLSNPSYNEQFF	TGCGCCAGCAGCTTGAGTAACCCCTCCTACAATGAGCAGTTCTTC
-	TRBV5-1	TRBJ1-3	-	CASSFTGHGNTIYF	TGCGCCAGCAGCTTTACCGGACATGGAAACACCATATATTTT
TRBD1	TRBV18	TRBJ1-3	-	CASSLGTASGNTIYF	TGTGCCAGCTCACTTGGGACAGCCTCTGGAAACACCATATATTTT
-	TRBV12-5	TRBJ1-5	-	CASGLVPGEVGNQPQHF	TGTGCTAGTGGTTTGGTACCAGGCGAGGTAGGCAATCAGCCCCAGCATTTT
-	TRBV11-3	TRBJ1-1	-	CASSLSTDTEAFF	TGTGCCAGCAGCTTAAGTACGGACACTGAAGCTTTCTTT
-	TRBV6-5	TRBJ1-1	-	CASRTTDGEAFF	TGTGCCAGCAGGACAACGGACGGTGAAGCTTTCTTT
-	TRBV9	TRBJ1-1	-	CASSGGAGMNTEAFF	TGTGCCAGCAGCGGGGGCGCCGGTATGAACACTGAAGCTTTCTTT
-	TRBV5-1	TRBJ1-1	-	CASSLGQVNTEAFF	TGCGCCAGCAGCTTGGGCCAGGTGAACACTGAAGCTTTCTTT
TRBD1	TRBV7-9	TRBJ1-1	-	CASSSKGQGNTEAFF	TGTGCCAGCAGCTCCAAAGGACAGGGTAACACTGAAGCTTTCTTT
-	TRBV18	TRBJ2-2	-	CASSPPFDQGGGTGELFF	TGTGCCAGCTCACCCCCTTTTGATCAGGGTGGGGGGACCGGGGAGCTGTTTTTT
-	TRBV10-3	TRBJ1-1	once	CAIKEANTEAFF	TGTGCCATCAAGGAAGCGAACACTGAAGCTTTCTTT
-	TRBV19	TRBJ1-1	-	CASTGQTNTEAFF	TGTGCCAGTACCGGGCAAACGAACACTGAAGCTTTCTTT
-	TRBV7-3	TRBJ2-3	-	CASGDTQYF	TGTGCCAGCGGGGATACGCAGTATTTT
-	TRBV12-5	TRBJ1-3	-	CASGLAANTIYF	TGTGCTAGTGGTTTGGCCGCAAACACCATATATTTT
-	TRBV19	TRBJ1-2	-	CASSIEGQYYGYTF	TGTGCCAGTAGTATAGAAGGACAGTATTATGGCTACACCTTC
-	TRBV5-4	TRBJ1-1	-	CASSPGRPGEAFF	TGTGCCAGCAGCCCCGGACGGCCGGGTGAAGCTTTCTTT
-	TRBV13	TRBJ1-3	-	CASSPRGRDTIYF	TGTGCCAGCAGCCCCAGGGGCAGGGACACCATATATTTT
-	TRBV30	TRBJ1-1	few	CALEGGANMNTEAFF	TGTGCTCTAGAAGGAGGCGCTAATATGAACACTGAAGCTTTCTTT
-	TRBV25-1	TRBJ2-3	-	CASNGVGTDTQYF	TGTGCCAGCAACGGGGTTGGCACAGATACGCAGTATTTT
TRBD1	TRBV5-5	TRBJ1-2	-	CASSFSPGGNGYTF	TGTGCCAGCAGCTTTTCGCCAGGGGGGAATGGCTACACCTTC
-	TRBV6-5	TRBJ2-3	-	CASSYSDTQYF	TGTGCCAGCAGTTACTCTGATACGCAGTATTTT
-	TRBV19	TRBJ1-5	-	CASSITGPQPQHF	TGTGCCAGTAGTATAACAGGGCCTCAGCCCCAGCATTTT
TRBD1	TRBV28	TRBJ2-7	-	CASSARGLYEQYF	TGTGCCAGCAGCGCCAGGGGGTTGTACGAGCAGTACTTC
-	TRBV6-5	TRBJ1-1	-	CASTRGLRNTEAFF	TGTGCCAGCACCAGAGGGTTACGGAACACTGAAGCTTTCTTT
-	TRBV5-1	TRBJ2-2	-	CASSLDRGTGELFF	TGCGCCAGCAGCTTGGATAGGGGGACCGGGGAGCTGTTTTTT
-	TRBV27	TRBJ2-1	-	CAGSLSRSPYNEQFF	TGTGCCGGCAGTTTAAGCAGGTCCCCCTACAATGAGCAGTTCTTC
TRBD1	TRBV27	TRBJ2-7	-	CASRATGSYEQYF	TGTGCCAGCAGAGCGACAGGGTCCTACGAGCAGTACTTC
-	TRBV9	TRBJ1-2	-	CASSETVDFDGYTF	TGTGCCAGCAGCGAGACAGTGGATTTCGATGGCTACACCTTC
-	TRBV12-3/TRBV12-4	TRBJ1-2	-	CASSLSDFYGYTF	TGTGCCAGCAGTTTGAGTGATTTCTATGGCTACACCTTC
TRBD1	TRBV9	TRBJ2-1	-	CASSGPGGHNEQFF	TGTGCCAGCAGCGGGCCAGGGGGCCACAATGAGCAGTTCTTC
-	TRBV19	TRBJ1-2	-	CASTPRHDGYRQGYTF	TGTGCCAGTACCCCCCGTCACGACGGCTATCGACAAGGCTACACCTTC
TRBD1	TRBV28	TRBJ2-2	-	CASIPETGTGRNTGELFF	TGTGCCAGTATCCCCGAAACTGGGACAGGACGCAACACCGGGGAGCTGTTTTTT
-	TRBV6-1	TRBJ1-4	-	CASSEMSRGHEKLFF	TGTGCCAGCAGTGAAATGAGCAGGGGTCATGAAAAACTGTTTTTT
TRBD2	TRBV5-1	TRBJ2-5	-	CASSGDPGLAGETQYF	TGCGCCAGCAGCGGCGACCCAGGCCTAGCGGGGGAGACCCAGTACTTC
-	TRBV6-5	TRBJ1-2	-	CASRRGWANYGYTF	TGTGCCAGCAGAAGGGGTTGGGCCAACTATGGCTACACCTTC
TRBD1	TRBV6-2/TRBV6-3	TRBJ1-1	-	CASSSPGQGWTEAFF	TGTGCCAGCAGTTCACCTGGACAGGGATGGACTGAAGCTTTCTTT
-	TRBV7-9	TRBJ1-2	-	CASSLSIGELQAYTF	TGTGCCAGCAGCTTAAGTATAGGGGAGCTTCAGGCCTACACCTTC
-	TRBV12-5	TRBJ2-3	once	CASGLATSTAFSTDTQYF	TGTGCTAGTGGTTTGGCGACCTCGACAGCGTTTAGCACAGATACGCAGTATTTT
-	TRBV5-1	TRBJ2-6	-	CASSLGLTAGANVLTF	TGCGCCAGCAGCTTGGGACTGACAGCTGGGGCCAACGTCCTGACTTTC
TRBD2	TRBV28	TRBJ2-7	-	CASSPPTSGGRGYEQYF	TGTGCCAGCAGTCCTCCGACTAGCGGGGGGAGGGGCTACGAGCAGTACTTC
-	TRBV28	TRBJ1-1	-	CASSFYQANTEAFF	TGTGCCAGCAGTTTTTATCAGGCGAACACTGAAGCTTTCTTT
TRBD2	TRBV7-8	TRBJ2-3	-	CASSYSGRTDTQYF	TGTGCCAGCAGCTATAGCGGGCGCACAGATACGCAGTATTTT
-	TRBV6-4	TRBJ1-1	-	CASKREDSMNTEAFF	TGTGCCAGCAAGCGGGAGGACAGCATGAACACTGAAGCTTTCTTT
-	TRBV25-1	TRBJ2-3	-	CASSEPDRSDTQYF	TGTGCCAGCAGTGAGCCCGATAGGTCAGATACGCAGTATTTT
-	TRBV3-1/TRBV3-2	TRBJ2-3	-	CASSQEVFRDTQYF	TGTGCCAGCAGCCAAGAAGTTTTTCGGGATACGCAGTATTTT
TRBD1	TRBV12-3/TRBV12-4	TRBJ2-5	-	CASSKSGGQTQYF	TGTGCCAGCAGCAAATCAGGGGGCCAGACCCAGTACTTC
-	TRBV11-3	TRBJ2-1	-	CASSPPGPHNEQFF	TGTGCCAGCAGCCCCCCGGGACCGCACAATGAGCAGTTCTTC
TRBD1	TRBV6-4	TRBJ2-1	-	CASSETGGWDEQFF	TGTGCCAGCAGTGAGACAGGGGGCTGGGATGAGCAGTTCTTC